The TCR beta chain under discussion was sequenced for a study of T cell repertoires in aging, cancer and after chemotherapy. The V gene's germline CDR1 is ENHRY and CDR2 SYGVKD. V lost 0 bases and J 1 base, leaving 10 bases between the germline ends. The CDR3 is made up of 15 amino acids. This clonotype was recorded a few times. Multiplex touch-down PCR with TRB-A/B primers amplified rearranged V-D-J TRB sequences. TCRdb reprocessed the multiplex PCR reads with MiXCR, giving one entry per CDR3 protein. The repertoire holds under 3,000 distinct CDR3 sequences, with around 28% as singletons. Amplification of TCR beta used genomic DNA extracted from peripheral blood.

The chain carries TRBV10-3 and TRBJ2-7; D is perhaps TRBD2 (5 bases). Material for sequencing was blood. This sequence originates from a human donor with a solid tumor. CDR3 residues: CAISESSWESYEQYF. The DNA of the CDR3 is TGTGCCATCAGTGAGTCGAGTTGGGAGTCCTACGAGCAGTACTTC.